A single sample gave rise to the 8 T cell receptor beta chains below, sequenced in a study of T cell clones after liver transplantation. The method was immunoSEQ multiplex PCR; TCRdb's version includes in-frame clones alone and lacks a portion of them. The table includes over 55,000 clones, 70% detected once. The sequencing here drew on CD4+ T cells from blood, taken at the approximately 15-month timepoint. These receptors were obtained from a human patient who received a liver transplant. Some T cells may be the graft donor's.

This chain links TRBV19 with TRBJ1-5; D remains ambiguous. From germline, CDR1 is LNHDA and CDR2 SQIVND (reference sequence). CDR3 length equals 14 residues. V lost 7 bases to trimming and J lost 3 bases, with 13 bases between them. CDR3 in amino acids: CASNKQAFNQPQHF. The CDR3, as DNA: TGTGCCAGTAACAAGCAGGCCTTCAATCAGCCCCAGCATTTT.

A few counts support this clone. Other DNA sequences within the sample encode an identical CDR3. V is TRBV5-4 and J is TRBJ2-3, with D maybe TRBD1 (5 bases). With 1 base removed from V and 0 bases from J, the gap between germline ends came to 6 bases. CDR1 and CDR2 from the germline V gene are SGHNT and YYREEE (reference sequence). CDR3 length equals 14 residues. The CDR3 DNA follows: TGTGCCAGCAGCTTGCAGGGCAGCACAGATACGCAGTATTTT. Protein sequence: CASSLQGSTDTQYF.

The DNA for the CDR3 is TGCGCCAGCAGCCCGGGCGAGGCATCAGCTAACTATGGCTACACCTTC. Translation gives CASSPGEASANYGYTF. The V call is TRBV5-1, the J call TRBJ1-2; unclear D gene. Trimming took off 4 bases at V and 0 bases at J, with 16 bases between the two ends. This CDR3 comprises 16 residues. Germline lookup yields CDR1 SGHRS and CDR2 YFSETQ.

CDR3 loop: CASSLGLAPETQYF. The CDR3 coding sequence is TGTGCCAGCAGCTTGGGACTTGCTCCAGAGACCCAGTACTTC. The chain uses TRBV5-4 and TRBJ2-5; D is unresolved. Trimming removed 0 bases at V and 4 bases at J, with 10 bases between. This CDR3 has 14 amino acids. Germline V gene data show CDR1 as SGHNT and CDR2 as YYREEE (reference sequence).

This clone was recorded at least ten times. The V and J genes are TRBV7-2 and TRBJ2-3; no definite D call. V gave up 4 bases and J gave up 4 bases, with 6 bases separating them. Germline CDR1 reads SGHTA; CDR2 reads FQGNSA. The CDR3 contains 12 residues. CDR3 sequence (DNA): TGTGCCAGCAGCTCCCTTCCAGATACGCAGTATTTT. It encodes CASSSLPDTQYF.

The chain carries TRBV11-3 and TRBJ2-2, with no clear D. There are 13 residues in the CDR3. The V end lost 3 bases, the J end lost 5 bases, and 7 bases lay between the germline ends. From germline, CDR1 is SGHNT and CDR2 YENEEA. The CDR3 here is CASSFVATGELFF. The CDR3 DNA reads TGTGCCAGCAGCTTCGTGGCGACCGGGGAGCTGTTTTTT. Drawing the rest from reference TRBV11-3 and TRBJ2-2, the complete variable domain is EAGVVQSPRYKIIEKKQPVAFWCNPISGHNTLYWYLQNLGQGPELLIRYENEEAVDDSQLPKDRFSAERLKGVDSTLKIQPAELGDSAVYLCASSFVATGELFFGEGSRLTVL.

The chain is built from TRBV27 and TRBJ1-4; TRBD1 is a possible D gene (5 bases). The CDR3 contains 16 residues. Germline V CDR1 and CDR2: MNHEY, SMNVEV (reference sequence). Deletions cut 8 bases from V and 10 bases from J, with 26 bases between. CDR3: CASPPTAGNGCGKLFF. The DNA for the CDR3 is TGTGCCAGCCCCCCGACAGCTGGGAACGGTTGTGGAAAACTGTTTTTT.

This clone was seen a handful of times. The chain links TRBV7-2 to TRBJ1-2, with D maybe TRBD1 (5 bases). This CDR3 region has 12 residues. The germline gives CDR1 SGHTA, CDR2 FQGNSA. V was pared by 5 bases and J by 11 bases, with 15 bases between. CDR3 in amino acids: CASSVLRGRYTF. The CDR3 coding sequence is TGTGCCAGCAGCGTACTGCGGGGGAGGTACACCTTC.